This T cell receptor (beta chain) originates from a study of blood T cell repertoires in COVID-19. The repertoire was sequenced with immunoSEQ multiplex PCR; TCRdb's copy has only in-frame clones and lacks some. The sample lists tens of thousands of clones; roughly 84% were seen once. The CDR3 totals 13 residues. From germline, CDR1 is SGHTA and CDR2 FQGNSA. Trimming cost V 3 bases and J 6 bases, with 11 bases left between them. The origin of this receptor is a man aged 50 to 59 with acute or convalescent COVID-19. The V and J genes are TRBV7-2 and TRBJ1-2; unclear D gene. Sequences were obtained from peripheral blood. CDR3 protein: CASSFELLNGYTF. The CDR3 nucleotides are TGTGCCAGCAGCTTCGAACTTCTTAATGGCTACACCTTC.